These T cell receptor beta chains were read from a single sample in a study of T-cell reconstitution after alpha-beta-depleted transplantation in children. From the PCR reads, TCRdb called clonotypes with MiXCR, one entry per CDR3 protein. The data hold about 460,000 distinct CDR3 sequences, with more than 9% observed a single time. Sequencing used PBMCs, obtained before TCRalphabeta/CD19-depleted stem cell transplant. These receptors were taken from a child aged 2-9 years with inherited bone marrow failure, due to receive a stem cell transplant. Both conserved end residues are part of each CDR3. The D gene is left open where the match is weak. Clone size, where shown, is once, few, many, or a class for clones that have expanded.

CDR3aa: CASSQEPSVRVYEQYF; CDR3nt: TGTGCCAGCAGCCAAGAGCCTAGCGTACGAGTCTACGAGCAGTACTTC; abundance: many; v_gene: TRBV3-1; j_gene: TRBJ2-7; d_gene: -
CDR3aa: CSAPGWGVGWGGYTF; CDR3nt: TGCAGTGCCCCGGGATGGGGGGTAGGTTGGGGTGGCTACACCTTC; abundance: many; v_gene: TRBV20-1; j_gene: TRBJ1-2; d_gene: -
CDR3aa: CASSHPVRDTLETQYF; CDR3nt: TGCGCCAGCAGCCATCCCGTCCGGGACACTTTGGAGACCCAGTACTTC; abundance: few; v_gene: TRBV4-1; j_gene: TRBJ2-5; d_gene: -
CDR3aa: CASSQGATSGTIWQFF; CDR3nt: TGTGCCAGCAGCCAAGGGGCGACTAGCGGGACGATCTGGCAGTTCTTC; abundance: -; v_gene: TRBV3-1; j_gene: TRBJ2-1; d_gene: TRBD2
CDR3aa: CASSPEGAVGNTIYF; CDR3nt: TGTGCCAGCAGTCCGGAAGGGGCGGTTGGAAACACCATATATTTT; abundance: many; v_gene: TRBV6-1; j_gene: TRBJ1-3; d_gene: -
CDR3aa: CASSQDFYQTGEQYF; CDR3nt: TGCGCCAGCAGCCAAGATTTCTACCAGACGGGCGAGCAGTACTTC; abundance: many; v_gene: TRBV4-3; j_gene: TRBJ2-7; d_gene: -
CDR3aa: CSARDFRPTAWVGETQYF; CDR3nt: TGCAGTGCTAGAGATTTCCGCCCCACTGCCTGGGTGGGTGAGACCCAGTACTTC; abundance: few; v_gene: TRBV20-1; j_gene: TRBJ2-5; d_gene: -
CDR3aa: CAWSYGSGANVLTF; CDR3nt: TGTGCCTGGAGTTATGGCTCTGGGGCCAACGTCCTGACTTTC; abundance: few; v_gene: TRBV30; j_gene: TRBJ2-6; d_gene: -
CDR3aa: CASSLIGVDEQFF; CDR3nt: TGTGCCAGCAGCCTAATCGGAGTCGATGAGCAGTTCTTC; abundance: many; v_gene: TRBV5-6; j_gene: TRBJ2-1; d_gene: -
CDR3aa: CASSPNPDYGYTF; CDR3nt: TGTGCCAGCTCACCCAATCCCGACTATGGCTACACCTTC; abundance: many; v_gene: TRBV18; j_gene: TRBJ1-2; d_gene: -
CDR3aa: CASSYSPISDYNEQFF; CDR3nt: TGTGCCAGCAGTTACTCGCCTATCTCGGACTACAATGAGCAGTTCTTC; abundance: many; v_gene: TRBV6-5; j_gene: TRBJ2-1; d_gene: -